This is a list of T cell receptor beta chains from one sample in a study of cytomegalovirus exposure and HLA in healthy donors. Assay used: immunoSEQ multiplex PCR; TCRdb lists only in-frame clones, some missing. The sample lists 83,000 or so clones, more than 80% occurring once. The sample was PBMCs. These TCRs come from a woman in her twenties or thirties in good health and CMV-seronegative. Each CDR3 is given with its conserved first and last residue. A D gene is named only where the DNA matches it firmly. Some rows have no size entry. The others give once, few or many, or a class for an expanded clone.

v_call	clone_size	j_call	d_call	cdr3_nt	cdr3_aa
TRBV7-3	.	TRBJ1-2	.	TGTGCCAGCAGCTTAATGGGGGGGGGTGGCTACACCTTC	CASSLMGGGGYTF
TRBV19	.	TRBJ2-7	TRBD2	TGTGCCAGTAAGCGGACTAGCGCCTACGAGCAGTACTTC	CASKRTSAYEQYF
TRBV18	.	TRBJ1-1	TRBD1	TGTGCCAGCTCACAGGGACAGGGTAACACTGAAGCTTTCTTT	CASSQGQGNTEAFF
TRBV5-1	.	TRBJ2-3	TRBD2	TGCGCCAGCAGCTCACTAGCGGACCCTCCCACAGATACGCAGTATTTT	CASSSLADPPTDTQYF
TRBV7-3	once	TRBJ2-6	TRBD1	TGTGCCAGCAGCTTATTCGGGACAGCTTCTGGGGCCAACGTCCTGACTTTC	CASSLFGTASGANVLTF
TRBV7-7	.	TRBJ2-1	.	TGTGCTAGCAGCTTAGTAGCCAGGGACAATGAGCAGTTCTTC	CASSLVARDNEQFF
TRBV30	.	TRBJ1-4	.	TGTGCCTGGGACACTTTTCCCACTAATGAAAAACTGTTTTTT	CAWDTFPTNEKLFF
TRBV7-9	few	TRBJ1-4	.	TGTGCCAGCGACAGACCTAATGAAAAACTGTTTTTT	CASDRPNEKLFF
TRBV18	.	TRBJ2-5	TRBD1	TGTGCCAGCTCACCAGGGACAGGAAGGGAAGAGACCCAGTACTTC	CASSPGTGREETQYF
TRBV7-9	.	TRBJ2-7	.	TGTGCCAGCAGCTTACGCGAACTACACTCCTACGAGCAGTACTTC	CASSLRELHSYEQYF
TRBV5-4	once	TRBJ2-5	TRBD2	TGTGCCAGCAGCTTAGCGGGAGGGGGGGAGACCCAGTACTTC	CASSLAGGGETQYF
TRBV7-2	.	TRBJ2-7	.	TGTGCCAGCAGCCCCTCAGGGTACAGTAGGTACGAGCAGTACTTC	CASSPSGYSRYEQYF
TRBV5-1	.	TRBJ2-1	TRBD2	TGCGCCAGCAGTCCTCGGCAGCGGGAGGGAAGTGAGCAGTTCTTC	CASSPRQREGSEQFF
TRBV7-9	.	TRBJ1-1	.	TGTGCCAGCCTATTGACGGGGAACACTGAAGCTTTCTTT	CASLLTGNTEAFF
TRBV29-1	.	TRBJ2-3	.	TGCAGCGTTGGAGGAGGGTTCCTCCGCGCAGATACGCAGTATTTT	CSVGGGFLRADTQYF
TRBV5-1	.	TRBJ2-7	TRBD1	TGCGCCAGCAGCGAGGACAGGGGGTCTTACGAGCAGTACTTC	CASSEDRGSYEQYF
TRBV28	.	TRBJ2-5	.	TGTGCCAGCCGTCGGGGCCAAGAGACCCAGTACTTC	CASRRGQETQYF
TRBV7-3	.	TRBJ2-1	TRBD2	TGTGCCAGCAGTTTCAGACTAGCGGGAGGTTACAATGAGCAGTTCTTC	CASSFRLAGGYNEQFF
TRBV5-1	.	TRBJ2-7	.	TGCGCCAGCAGCACAGGGGGGGATTGGCCCTTCGAGCAGTACTTC	CASSTGGDWPFEQYF
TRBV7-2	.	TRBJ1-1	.	TGTGCCAGCAGCTTTGTGGCGAACACTGAAGCTTTCTTT	CASSFVANTEAFF
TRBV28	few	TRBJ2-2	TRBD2	TGTGCCACTGAACCTAGCGGAGAGAACACCGGGGAGCTGTTTTTT	CATEPSGENTGELFF
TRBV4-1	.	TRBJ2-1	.	TGCGCCAGCAGCCTCCTCATCTCGGGGGATGAGCAGTTCTTC	CASSLLISGDEQFF
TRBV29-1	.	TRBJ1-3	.	TGCAGCGTCTCAATGAGCTCTGGAAACACCATATATTTT	CSVSMSSGNTIYF
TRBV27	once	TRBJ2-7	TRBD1	TGTGCCAGCAGCCGGCCGGGACAGGGAAAGAATGAGCAGTACTTC	CASSRPGQGKNEQYF
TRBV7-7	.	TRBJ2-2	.	TGTGCTAGCAGCGCGGGACGGGAGGGGGAGCTGTTTTTT	CASSAGREGELFF
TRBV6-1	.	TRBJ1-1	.	TGTGCCAGCAGTGAATTTCGCGATCAACTAATGAACACTGAAGCTTTCTTT	CASSEFRDQLMNTEAFF
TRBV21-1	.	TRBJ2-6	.	TGTGCCAGCAGCAAAGGATCCGAGGGGGACAGGTACTCTGGGGCCAACGTCCTGACTTTC	CASSKGSEGDRYSGANVLTF
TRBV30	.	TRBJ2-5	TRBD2	TGTGCCTGGAGTTTCGCCCGGACTAGCGGGATTGGGACCCAGTACTTC	CAWSFARTSGIGTQYF
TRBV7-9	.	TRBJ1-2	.	TGTGCCAGCAGCCCCGACGCCAGGGTTTCCTATGGCTACACCTTC	CASSPDARVSYGYTF
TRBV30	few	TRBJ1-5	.	TGTGCCTGGAGTGTAAACGGCGGGGGAAACCAGCCCCAGCATTTT	CAWSVNGGGNQPQHF
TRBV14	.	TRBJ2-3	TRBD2	TGTGCCAGCAGCCCCTCGGGGGGATCCTTCACAGATACGCAGTATTTT	CASSPSGGSFTDTQYF
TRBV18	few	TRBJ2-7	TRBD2	TGTGCCAGCTCACCCGGGACTAGCAACGAGCAGTACTTC	CASSPGTSNEQYF
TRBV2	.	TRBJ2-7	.	TGTGCCAGCAGTGAATCAGGGTCAGGCTACGAGCAGTACTTC	CASSESGSGYEQYF
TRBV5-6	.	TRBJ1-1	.	TGTGCCAGCAGCCCCGGAACAGCGAACACTGAAGCTTTCTTT	CASSPGTANTEAFF
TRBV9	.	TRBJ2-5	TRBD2	TGCGCCAGCAGCCCCGGGACTAGCGGGATGGGCCAAGAGACCCAGTACTTC	CASSPGTSGMGQETQYF
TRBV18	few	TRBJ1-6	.	TGTGCCAGCTCACCAAGCCAGGACTATAATTCACCCCTCCACTTT	CASSPSQDYNSPLHF
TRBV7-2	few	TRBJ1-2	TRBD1	TGTGCCAGCAGCCCTGGGACAGGGATTAACTATGGCTACACCTTC	CASSPGTGINYGYTF
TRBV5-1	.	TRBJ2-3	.	TGCGCCAGCAGCTTGGCCTTCACTAGCAGCACAGATACGCAGTATTTT	CASSLAFTSSTDTQYF
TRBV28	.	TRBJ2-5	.	TGTGCCAGCAGTTTTTTTCCGGGAGGAGGGGGGGCGGTGGAGACCCAGTACTTC	CASSFFPGGGGAVETQYF
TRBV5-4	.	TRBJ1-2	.	TGTGCCAGCAGCTTCAGGGCGGGGGCGGATGGCTACACCTTC	CASSFRAGADGYTF
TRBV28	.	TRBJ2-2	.	TGTGCCATCATGACACTGAACACCGGGGAGCTGTTTTTT	CAIMTLNTGELFF
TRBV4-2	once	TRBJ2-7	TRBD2	TGTGCCAGCAGCCAAGATCTCGGGAGGCTAGGAGAGCAGTACTTC	CASSQDLGRLGEQYF
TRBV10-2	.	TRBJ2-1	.	TGCGCCAGCAGGTCCTTTCACTACTCCTACAATGAGCAGTTCTTC	CASRSFHYSYNEQFF
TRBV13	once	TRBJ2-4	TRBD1	TGTGCCAGCAGCCCCCAAGGCGGGACAGGAAAAAACATTCAGTACTTC	CASSPQGGTGKNIQYF
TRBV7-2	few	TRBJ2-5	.	TGTGCCAGCAGCTTAGGACCTGGAGGAGAGACCCAGTACTTC	CASSLGPGGETQYF
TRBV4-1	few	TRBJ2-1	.	TGCGCCAGCAGCCAAGATGGTAGCTCCTACAATGAGCAGTTCTTC	CASSQDGSSYNEQFF
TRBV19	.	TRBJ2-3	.	TGTGCCAGTAGTATTAACAATCGGGGAGATACGCAGTATTTT	CASSINNRGDTQYF
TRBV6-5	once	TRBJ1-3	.	TGTGCCAGCAGTAACAGGGGAAACACCATATATTTT	CASSNRGNTIYF
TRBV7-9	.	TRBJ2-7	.	TGTGCCAGCAGCTCACTTGACGAGCAGTACTTC	CASSSLDEQYF
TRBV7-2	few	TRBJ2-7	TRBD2	TGTGCCAGCAGCTCGACTAGCGGGAGGCTGGACGAGCAGTACTTC	CASSSTSGRLDEQYF
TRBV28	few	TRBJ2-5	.	TGTGCCAGCAGGACATATGTTAAGGTTGATCAAGAGACCCAGTACTTC	CASRTYVKVDQETQYF
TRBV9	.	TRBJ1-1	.	TGTGCCAGCAGCCCAACGAGAGACACTGAAGCTTTCTTT	CASSPTRDTEAFF
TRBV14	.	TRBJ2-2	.	TGTGCCAGCAGCCACATCCCTCCAGGGCCGACGAACACCGGGGAGCTGTTTTTT	CASSHIPPGPTNTGELFF
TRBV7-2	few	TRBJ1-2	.	TGTGCCAGCAGCTTAAACCCAGGGGCCTATGGCTACACCTTC	CASSLNPGAYGYTF
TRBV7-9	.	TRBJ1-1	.	TGTGCCAGCAGCTTGAGTGGAATCCGCGGTGTCCGAGCTTTCTTT	CASSLSGIRGVRAFF
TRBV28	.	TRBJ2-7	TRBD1	TGTGCCAGCAGTTTCCGACAGGGGGCCTACTACGAGCAGTACTTC	CASSFRQGAYYEQYF
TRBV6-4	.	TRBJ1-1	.	TGTGCCAGCAGTGAACAGCCGAACACTGAAGCTTTCTTT	CASSEQPNTEAFF
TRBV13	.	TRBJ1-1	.	TGTGCCAGCAGCCAAGGAGCCGCTGAAGCTTTCTTT	CASSQGAAEAFF
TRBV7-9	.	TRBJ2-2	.	TGTTCCAGCAGCCTTATCGGGAAATACACCGGGGAGCTGTTTTTT	CSSSLIGKYTGELFF
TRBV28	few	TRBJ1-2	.	TGTGCCAGCAGTTTATTGGGCAGGGAGGGTGGCTACACCTTC	CASSLLGREGGYTF